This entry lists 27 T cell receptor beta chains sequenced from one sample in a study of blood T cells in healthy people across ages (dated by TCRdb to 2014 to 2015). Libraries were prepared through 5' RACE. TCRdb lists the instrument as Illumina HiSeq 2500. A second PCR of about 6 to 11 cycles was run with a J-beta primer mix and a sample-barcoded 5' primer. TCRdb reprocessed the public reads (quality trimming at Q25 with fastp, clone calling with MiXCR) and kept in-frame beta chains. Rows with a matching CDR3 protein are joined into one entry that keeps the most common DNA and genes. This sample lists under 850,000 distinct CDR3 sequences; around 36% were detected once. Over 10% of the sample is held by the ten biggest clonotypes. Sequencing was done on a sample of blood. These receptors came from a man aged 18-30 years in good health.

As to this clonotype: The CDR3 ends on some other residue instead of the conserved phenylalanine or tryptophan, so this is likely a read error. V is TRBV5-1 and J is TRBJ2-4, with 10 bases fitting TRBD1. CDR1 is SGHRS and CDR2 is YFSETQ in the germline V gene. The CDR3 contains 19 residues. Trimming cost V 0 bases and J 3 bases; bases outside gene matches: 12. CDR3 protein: CASSLAFGTGDVGKNIQYY. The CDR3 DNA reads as TGCGCCAGCAGCTTGGCCTTCGGGACAGGGGACGTGGGCAAAAACATTCAGTACTAC.

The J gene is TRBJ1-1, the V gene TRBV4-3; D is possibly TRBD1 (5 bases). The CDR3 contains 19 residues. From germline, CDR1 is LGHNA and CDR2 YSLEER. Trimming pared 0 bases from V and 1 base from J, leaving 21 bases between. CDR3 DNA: TGCGCCAGCAGCCAAGATGAAATCGGGGCCATGGCGGGGAACACTGAAGCTTTCTTT. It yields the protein CASSQDEIGAMAGNTEAFF.

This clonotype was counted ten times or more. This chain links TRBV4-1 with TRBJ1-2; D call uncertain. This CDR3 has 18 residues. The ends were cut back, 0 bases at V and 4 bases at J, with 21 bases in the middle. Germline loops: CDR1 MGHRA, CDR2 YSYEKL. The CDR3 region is CASSQEIAAEKPRYGYTF. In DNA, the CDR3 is TGCGCCAGCAGCCAAGAGATCGCAGCGGAAAAGCCTCGCTATGGCTACACCTTC.

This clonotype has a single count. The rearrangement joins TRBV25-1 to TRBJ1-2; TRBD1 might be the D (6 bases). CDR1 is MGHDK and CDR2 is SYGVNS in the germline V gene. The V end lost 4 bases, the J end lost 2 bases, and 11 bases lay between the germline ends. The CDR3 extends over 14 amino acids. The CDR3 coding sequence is TGTGCCAGCAGTGCCACTACAGGGAACTATGGCTACACCTTC. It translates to CASSATTGNYGYTF.

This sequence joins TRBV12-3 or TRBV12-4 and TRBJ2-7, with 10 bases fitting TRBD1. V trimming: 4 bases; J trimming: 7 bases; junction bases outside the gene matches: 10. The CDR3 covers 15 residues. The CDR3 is CASSSGTGVHNEQYF. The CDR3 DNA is TGTGCCAGCAGTTCCGGGACAGGGGTCCACAATGAGCAGTACTTC.

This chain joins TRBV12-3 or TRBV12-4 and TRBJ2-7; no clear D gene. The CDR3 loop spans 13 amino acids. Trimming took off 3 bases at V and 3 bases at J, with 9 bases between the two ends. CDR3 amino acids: CASSFGQNYEQYF. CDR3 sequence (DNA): TGTGCCAGCAGTTTCGGTCAGAACTACGAGCAGTACTTC.

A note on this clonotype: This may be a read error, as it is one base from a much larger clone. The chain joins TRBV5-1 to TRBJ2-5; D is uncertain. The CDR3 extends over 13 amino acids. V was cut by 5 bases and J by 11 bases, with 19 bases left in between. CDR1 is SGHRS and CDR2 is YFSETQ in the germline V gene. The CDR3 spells CASRFGNYNEQYF. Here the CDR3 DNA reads TGCGCCAGCAGGTTCGGTAACTACAATGAGCAGTACTTC.

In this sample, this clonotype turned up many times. CDR3 sequence: CASSQEPPPGPAVGHTQYF. The DNA for the CDR3 is TGCGCCAGCAGCCAAGAACCGCCTCCGGGGCCGGCCGTCGGGCATACGCAGTATTTT. This chain links TRBV4-3 with TRBJ2-3; D is tentatively TRBD1 or TRBD2 (5 bases each). This CDR3 contains 19 residues. Germline V gene lookup returns CDR1 LGHNA and CDR2 YSLEER. Trimming took off 0 bases at V and 7 bases at J, with 26 bases between the two ends.

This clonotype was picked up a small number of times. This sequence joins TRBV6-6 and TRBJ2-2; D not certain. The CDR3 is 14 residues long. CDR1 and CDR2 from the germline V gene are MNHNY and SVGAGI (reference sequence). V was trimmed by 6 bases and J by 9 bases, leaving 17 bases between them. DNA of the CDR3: TGTGCCAGCAGCGAGGACGGACCAGTCCGGGAGCTGTTTTTT. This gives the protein CASSEDGPVRELFF.

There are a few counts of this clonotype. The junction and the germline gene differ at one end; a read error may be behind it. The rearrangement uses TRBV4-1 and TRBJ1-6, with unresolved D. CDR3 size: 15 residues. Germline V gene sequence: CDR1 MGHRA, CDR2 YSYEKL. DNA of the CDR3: TGCGCCAGCAGTCCGAATTCCGGCGCCCATTCACCCCCCCACTTT. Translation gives CASSPNSGAHSPPHF.

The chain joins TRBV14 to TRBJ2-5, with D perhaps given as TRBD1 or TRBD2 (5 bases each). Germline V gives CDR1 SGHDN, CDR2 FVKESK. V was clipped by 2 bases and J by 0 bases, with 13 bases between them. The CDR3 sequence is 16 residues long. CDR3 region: CASSQTAGTHQETQYF. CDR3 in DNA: TGTGCCAGCAGCCAAACCGCAGGGACCCACCAAGAGACCCAGTACTTC.

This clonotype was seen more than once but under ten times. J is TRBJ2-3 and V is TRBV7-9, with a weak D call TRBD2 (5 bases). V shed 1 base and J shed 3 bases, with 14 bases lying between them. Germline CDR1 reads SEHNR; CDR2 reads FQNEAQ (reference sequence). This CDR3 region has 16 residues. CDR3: CASSLGMMGSTDTQYF. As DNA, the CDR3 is TGTGCCAGCAGCTTAGGAATGATGGGGAGTACAGATACGCAGTATTTT.

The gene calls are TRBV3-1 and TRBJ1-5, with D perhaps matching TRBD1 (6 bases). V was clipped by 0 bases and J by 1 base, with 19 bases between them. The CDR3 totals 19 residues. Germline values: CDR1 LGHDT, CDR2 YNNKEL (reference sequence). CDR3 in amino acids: CASSQDQFCGGLSNQPQHF. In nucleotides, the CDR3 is TGTGCCAGCAGCCAAGATCAATTTTGTGGGGGGCTAAGCAATCAGCCCCAGCATTTT.

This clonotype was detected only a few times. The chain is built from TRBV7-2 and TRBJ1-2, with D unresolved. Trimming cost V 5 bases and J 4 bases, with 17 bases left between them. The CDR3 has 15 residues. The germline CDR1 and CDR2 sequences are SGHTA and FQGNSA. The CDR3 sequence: CASSPRPDSLYGYTF. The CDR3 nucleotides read TGTGCCAGCAGCCCCCGCCCGGATTCCCTCTATGGCTACACCTTC.

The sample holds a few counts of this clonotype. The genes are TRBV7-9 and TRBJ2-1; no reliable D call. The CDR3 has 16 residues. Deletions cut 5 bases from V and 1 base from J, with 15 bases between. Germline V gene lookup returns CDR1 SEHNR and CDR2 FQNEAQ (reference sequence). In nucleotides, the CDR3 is TGTGCCAGCAGCCCCCCCGAGGAGCCATCCTACAATGAGCAGTTCTTC. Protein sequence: CASSPPEEPSYNEQFF.

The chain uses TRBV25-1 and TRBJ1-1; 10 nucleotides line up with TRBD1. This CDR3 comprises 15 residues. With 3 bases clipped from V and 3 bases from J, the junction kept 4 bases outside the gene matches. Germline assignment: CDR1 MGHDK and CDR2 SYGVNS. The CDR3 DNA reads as TGTGCCAGCAGTGATCGACAGGGGGCAGACACTGAAGCTTTCTTT. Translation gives CASSDRQGADTEAFF.

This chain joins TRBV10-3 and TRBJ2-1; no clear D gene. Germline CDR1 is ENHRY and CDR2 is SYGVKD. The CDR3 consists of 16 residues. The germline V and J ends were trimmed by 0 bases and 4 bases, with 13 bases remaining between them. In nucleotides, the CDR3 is TGTGCCATCAGTGAGTCCATGGCCCCCAATTACAATGAGCAGTTCTTC. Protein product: CAISESMAPNYNEQFF.

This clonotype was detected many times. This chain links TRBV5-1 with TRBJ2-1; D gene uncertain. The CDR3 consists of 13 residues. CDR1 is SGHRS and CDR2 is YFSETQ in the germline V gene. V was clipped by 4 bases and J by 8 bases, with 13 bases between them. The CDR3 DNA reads TGCGCCAGCAGCCGTCAGCCTGGGGATGAGCAGTTCTTC. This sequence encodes CASSRQPGDEQFF.

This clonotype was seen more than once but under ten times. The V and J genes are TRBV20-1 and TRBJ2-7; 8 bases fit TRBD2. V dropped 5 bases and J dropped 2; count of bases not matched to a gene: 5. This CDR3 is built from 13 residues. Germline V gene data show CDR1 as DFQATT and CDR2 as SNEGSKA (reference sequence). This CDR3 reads CSARAGAPYEQYF. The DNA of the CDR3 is TGCAGTGCTCGAGCGGGGGCCCCCTACGAGCAGTACTTC.

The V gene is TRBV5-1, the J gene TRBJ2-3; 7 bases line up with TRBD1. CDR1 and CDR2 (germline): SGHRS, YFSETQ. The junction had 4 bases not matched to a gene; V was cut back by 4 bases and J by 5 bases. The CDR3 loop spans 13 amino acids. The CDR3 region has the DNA TGCGCCAGCAGCCGGGGACAGCTAGATACGCAGTATTTT. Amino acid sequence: CASSRGQLDTQYF. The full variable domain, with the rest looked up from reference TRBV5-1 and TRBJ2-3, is KAGVTQTPRYLIKTRGQQVTLSCSPISGHRSVSWYQQTPGQGLQFLFEYFSETQRNKGNFPGRFSGRQFSNSRSEMNVSTLELGDSALYLCASSRGQLDTQYFGPGTRLTVL.

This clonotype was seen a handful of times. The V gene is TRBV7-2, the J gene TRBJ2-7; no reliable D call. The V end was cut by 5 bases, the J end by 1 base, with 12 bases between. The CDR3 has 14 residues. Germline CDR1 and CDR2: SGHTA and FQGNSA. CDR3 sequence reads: CASSKPTGSYEQYF. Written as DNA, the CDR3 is TGTGCCAGCAGCAAACCGACCGGGTCCTACGAGCAGTACTTC.

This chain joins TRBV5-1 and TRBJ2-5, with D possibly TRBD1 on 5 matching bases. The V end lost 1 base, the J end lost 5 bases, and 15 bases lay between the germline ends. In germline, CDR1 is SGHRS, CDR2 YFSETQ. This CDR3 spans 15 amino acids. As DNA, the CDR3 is TGCGCCAGCAGCTTGAGGGGTGACAGCTGGGAGACCCAGTACTTC. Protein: CASSLRGDSWETQYF.

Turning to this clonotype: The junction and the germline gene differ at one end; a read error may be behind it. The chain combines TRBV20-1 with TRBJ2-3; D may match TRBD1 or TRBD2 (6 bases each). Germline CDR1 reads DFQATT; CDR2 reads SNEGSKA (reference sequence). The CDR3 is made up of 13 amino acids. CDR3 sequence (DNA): TGCAGCGGAGGAGGGGGGCCCACAGATACGCAGTTTTTT. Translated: CSGGGGPTDTQFF.

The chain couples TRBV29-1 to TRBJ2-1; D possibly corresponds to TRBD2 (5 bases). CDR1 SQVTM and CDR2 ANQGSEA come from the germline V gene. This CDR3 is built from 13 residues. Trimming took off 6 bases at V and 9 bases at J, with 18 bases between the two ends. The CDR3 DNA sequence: TGCAGCGTAAGGGCTCTAGCTAGTGGTGAGCAGTTCTTC. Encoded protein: CSVRALASGEQFF.

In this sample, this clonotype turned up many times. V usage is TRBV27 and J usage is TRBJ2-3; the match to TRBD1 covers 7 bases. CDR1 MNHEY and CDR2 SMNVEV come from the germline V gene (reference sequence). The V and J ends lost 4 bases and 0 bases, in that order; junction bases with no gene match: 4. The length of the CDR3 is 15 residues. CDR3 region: CASSSRDSSTDTQYF. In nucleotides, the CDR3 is TGTGCCAGCAGTTCCCGGGACAGTAGCACAGATACGCAGTATTTT.

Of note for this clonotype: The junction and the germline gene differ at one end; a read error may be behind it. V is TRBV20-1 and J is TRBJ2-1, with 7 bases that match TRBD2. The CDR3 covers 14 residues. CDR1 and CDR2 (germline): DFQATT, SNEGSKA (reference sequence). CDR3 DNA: TGCAGTGCTAGACTCGGGGACTACTACAATGGGCAGTTCTTC. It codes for CSARLGDYYNGQFF.

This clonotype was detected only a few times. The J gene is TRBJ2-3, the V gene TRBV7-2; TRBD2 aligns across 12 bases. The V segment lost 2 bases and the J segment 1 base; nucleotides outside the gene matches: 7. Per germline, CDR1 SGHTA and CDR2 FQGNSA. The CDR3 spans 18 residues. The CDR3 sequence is CASSLWLAGGQGTDTQYF. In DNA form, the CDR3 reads TGTGCCAGCAGCTTATGGCTAGCGGGGGGGCAGGGCACAGATACGCAGTATTTT.